The 30 T cell receptor beta chains below come from one sample, sequenced in a study of T cell responses to AZD1222 COVID-19 vaccine. Libraries were prepared by immunoSEQ multiplex PCR; TCRdb keeps only in-frame clonotypes and omits some of them. Of roughly 140,000 clones in the sample, approximately 94% are singletons; the top ten hold roughly 5%. The sequenced sample was peripheral blood, obtained on day 0 of AZD1222 vaccination. The receptors were gathered from an adult in good health.

The chain joins TRBV5-1 to TRBJ2-5; D is perhaps TRBD1 or TRBD2 (6 bases each). The V end lost 4 bases, the J end lost 4 bases, and 11 bases lay between the germline ends. Germline CDR1 and CDR2: SGHRS and YFSETQ. This CDR3 region has 13 residues. CDR3 residues: CASSTGGGETQYF. In DNA form, the CDR3 reads TGCGCCAGCAGCACTGGAGGGGGAGAGACCCAGTACTTC.

V gene TRBV4-3 combines with J gene TRBJ2-7, with a possible D match to TRBD2 (5 bases). Germline V CDR1 and CDR2: LGHNA, YSLEER. CDR3 length: 17 residues. V lost 1 base and J lost 3, with 19 bases in between. This CDR3 is CASSQGLGVVPGYEQYF. CDR3 sequence (DNA): TGCGCCAGCAGCCAAGGGTTGGGAGTGGTACCAGGCTACGAGCAGTACTTC.

The J gene is TRBJ2-7, the V gene TRBV7-2, with 12 bases matching TRBD2. The CDR3 length is 15 residues. CDR1 is SGHTA, CDR2 FQGNSA, per germline. The ends lost 5 bases at V and 9 bases at J; junction bases unmatched: 11. This CDR3 is CASSNRLAGAMGQYF. CDR3 DNA: TGTGCCAGCAGCAACCGACTAGCGGGAGCCATGGGGCAGTACTTC.

The V and J genes are TRBV9 and TRBJ2-7; 11 bases map to TRBD2. This CDR3 has 15 residues. Per the germline V gene, CDR1 is SGDLS and CDR2 is YYNGEE. Trimming at V came to 6 bases and at J to 5 bases, leaving 10 bases not matched to a gene. The chain's CDR3 is CASTSRLAGNNEQYF. The CDR3 DNA reads TGTGCCAGCACCTCAAGACTAGCGGGAAACAACGAGCAGTACTTC. Full variable domain (missing parts from reference TRBV9 and TRBJ2-7): DSGVTQTPKHLITATGQRVTLRCSPRSGDLSVYWYQQSLDQGLQFLIQYYNGEERAKGNILERFSAQQFPDLHSELNLSSLELGDSALYFCASTSRLAGNNEQYFGPGTRLTVT.

J is TRBJ2-2 and V is TRBV27, with D perhaps matching TRBD1 (6 bases). There are 14 residues in the CDR3. The V gene's germline CDR1 is MNHEY and CDR2 SMNVEV (reference sequence). V was cut by 3 bases and J by 6 bases, with 11 bases left in between. The CDR3, as DNA: TGTGCCAGCAGTTTCGGGACAATCGCCGGGGAGCTGTTTTTT. Translating it yields CASSFGTIAGELFF.

This chain joins TRBV27 and TRBJ1-2; no clear D gene. This CDR3 region has 14 residues. The germline CDR1 and CDR2 sequences are MNHEY and SMNVEV (reference sequence). Trimming pared 3 bases from V and 2 bases from J, leaving 10 bases between. CDR3 protein: CASSFNRENYGYTF. Written as DNA, the CDR3 is TGTGCCAGCAGTTTTAATCGTGAAAACTATGGCTACACCTTC.

This clone was counted once. J is TRBJ2-7 and V is TRBV7-9; tentative D call: TRBD1 (6 bases). CDR3 length: 15 residues. Germline CDR1 SEHNR, CDR2 FQNEAQ (reference sequence). Between the trimmed V and J ends, which lost 0 bases and 2 bases, there was a span of 11 bases. The DNA of the CDR3 is TGTGCCAGCAGCTTAGCGCGGCAGGGGCCCTACGAGCAGTACTTC. Translating it yields CASSLARQGPYEQYF.

The rearrangement uses TRBV12-3 or TRBV12-4 and TRBJ2-7, with 8 nucleotides matching TRBD1. V lost 5 bases and J lost 2; bases outside the gene matches: 2. CDR3 length equals 13 residues. In DNA form, the CDR3 reads TGTGCCAGCAGTACAGGGGGGACCTACGAGCAGTACTTC. It translates to CASSTGGTYEQYF.

The rearrangement joins TRBV5-1 to TRBJ1-2; a weak D match, TRBD1 (5 bases). This CDR3 has 16 amino acids. Germline CDR1 reads SGHRS; CDR2 reads YFSETQ. V was trimmed by 2 bases and J by 0 bases, leaving 14 bases between them. CDR3 DNA sequence: TGCGCCAGCAGCTTCTTGGCGGGGGAGCCTAACTATGGCTACACCTTC. It specifies CASSFLAGEPNYGYTF.

The chain combines TRBV5-1 with TRBJ2-7; TRBD1 aligns across 11 bases. The CDR3 extends over 14 amino acids. In germline, CDR1 is SGHRS, CDR2 YFSETQ. Trimming removed 6 bases from V and 7 bases from J; junction bases left unmatched: 9. Here the CDR3 reads CASNTGQGAGEQYF. DNA of the CDR3: TGCGCCAGCAACACCGGACAGGGGGCAGGTGAGCAGTACTTC.

The chain joins TRBV7-2 to TRBJ2-7; 7 nucleotides align to TRBD2. CDR1 and CDR2 (germline): SGHTA, FQGNSA. The CDR3 totals 15 residues. Trimming cost V 0 bases and J 2 bases; bases outside gene matches: 4. For the CDR3, the DNA is TGTGCCAGCAGCTTAGCCAGCGGGGTAACCTACGAGCAGTACTTC. Encoded protein: CASSLASGVTYEQYF.

The chain uses TRBV12-5 and TRBJ2-2, with a tentative D call TRBD1 (5 bases). Germline V gene data show CDR1 as LGHNT and CDR2 as FRNRAP. V was cut by 0 bases and J by 6 bases, with 8 bases left in between. CDR3 length equals 14 residues. CDR3 sequence: CASGLVVGAGELFF. The CDR3 region has the DNA TGTGCTAGTGGTTTGGTAGTAGGGGCCGGGGAGCTGTTTTTT.

This chain uses TRBV7-3 with TRBJ2-1, with 7 nucleotides matching TRBD1. Germline assignment: CDR1 SGHTA and CDR2 FQGTGA. The junction had 13 bases not matched to a gene; V was cut back by 5 bases and J by 6 bases. The CDR3 loop spans 16 amino acids. The CDR3 DNA follows: TGTGCCAGCAGCCGAGAGGGGACAGCGAGACGCAATGAGCAGTTCTTC. Residues: CASSREGTARRNEQFF.

The chain employs TRBV19 and TRBJ2-7, with 8 bases matching TRBD1. The CDR3 contains 18 residues. Germline CDR1 reads LNHDA; CDR2 reads SQIVND (reference sequence). The ends lost 4 bases at V and 0 bases at J; junction bases unmatched: 14. The CDR3 region is CASSTYSGTGSPSYEQYF. CDR3 nucleotide sequence: TGTGCCAGTAGTACTTACTCCGGGACAGGATCCCCCTCCTACGAGCAGTACTTC.

The chain joins TRBV28 to TRBJ1-2; weak D call: TRBD1 (6 bases). Germline assignment: CDR1 MDHEN and CDR2 SYDVKM. V lost 10 bases and J lost 4, with 19 bases in between. This CDR3 has 14 amino acids. This CDR3 reads CATRGHGGGYGYTF. DNA for the CDR3: TGTGCCACCCGGGGACATGGGGGTGGCTATGGCTACACCTTC.

The V and J genes are TRBV14 and TRBJ1-1; D remains unclear. Germline CDR1 and CDR2: SGHDN and FVKESK. The CDR3 loop spans 13 amino acids. V gave up 4 bases and J gave up 4 bases, with 10 bases separating them. The CDR3: CASSLLGPTEAFF. In nucleotides, the CDR3 is TGTGCCAGCAGCCTCCTGGGTCCCACTGAAGCTTTCTTT.

The CDR3 nucleotides read TGTGCCAGCAGCTACGGACTAGCGGGGCCCGGGGAGCTGTTTTTT. Translated: CASSYGLAGPGELFF. The rearrangement links TRBV7-9 to TRBJ2-2, with TRBD2 matching over 12 bases. Losses at the gene ends were 4 bases for V and 6 bases for J; bases not matched to a gene: 3. CDR3 size: 15 residues. The germline gives CDR1 SEHNR, CDR2 FQNEAQ (reference sequence).

J is TRBJ1-6 and V is TRBV7-2; possibly TRBD1 for D (6 bases). V was shortened by 6 bases and J by 4 bases, with 10 bases between the two germline ends. The CDR3 has 14 amino acids. The germline gives CDR1 SGHTA, CDR2 FQGNSA. CDR3 sequence reads: CASRTGSYNSPLHF. CDR3 coding DNA: TGTGCCAGCAGAACAGGGTCTTATAATTCACCCCTCCACTTT.

V usage is TRBV6-2 or TRBV6-3 and J usage is TRBJ1-6; D not certain. CDR3 length equals 16 residues. CDR1 is MNHEY, CDR2 SVGEGT, per germline. Trimming left V 2 bases short and J 10 bases short, with 18 bases between. This CDR3 reads CASSYLAGRIDSPLHF. The CDR3 DNA follows: TGTGCCAGCAGTTACCTCGCCGGGAGGATTGACTCACCCCTCCACTTT.

The rearrangement uses TRBV11-2 and TRBJ1-1; 7 bases are shared with TRBD1. Germline CDR1 and CDR2: SGHAT and FQNNGV. CDR3 length equals 17 residues. V dropped 6 bases and J dropped 5; count of bases not matched to a gene: 18. Here the CDR3 reads CASSSYRGTRGFTEAFF. The CDR3 DNA follows: TGTGCCAGCAGTTCTTACAGGGGTACGAGGGGTTTTACTGAAGCTTTCTTT.

The chain has TRBV5-1 and TRBJ1-5; no reliable D call. The germline V gene encodes CDR1 SGHRS and CDR2 YFSETQ. The CDR3 has 14 residues. Trimming removed 0 bases at V and 9 bases at J, with 13 bases between. CDR3 in amino acids: CASSLEVGDPPQHF. CDR3 coding DNA: TGCGCCAGCAGCTTGGAGGTGGGTGATCCGCCCCAGCATTTT.

The J gene is TRBJ2-1, the V gene TRBV7-2, with TRBD2 matching over 10 bases. The CDR3 consists of 16 residues. CDR1 and CDR2 from the germline V gene are SGHTA and FQGNSA. After removal of 1 base from V and 4 bases from J, the junction contained 4 bases not matched to a gene. The CDR3 nucleotides read TGTGCCAGCAGCTTAGATCTAGCGGGGGCATACAATGAGCAGTTCTTC. The encoded protein is CASSLDLAGAYNEQFF.

A single count supports this clone. The chain recombines TRBV5-4 with TRBJ2-3; D perhaps matches TRBD2 (6 bases). This CDR3 comprises 16 residues. The ends were cut back, 0 bases at V and 0 bases at J, with 11 bases in the middle. The germline V gene has CDR1 SGHNT and CDR2 YYREEE (reference sequence). As DNA, the CDR3 is TGTGCCAGCAGCTTGGTTCGCGGGGCTAGCACAGATACGCAGTATTTT. It encodes CASSLVRGASTDTQYF.

The rearrangement uses TRBV7-9 and TRBJ2-3; D not certain. CDR1 is SEHNR, CDR2 FQNEAQ, per germline (reference sequence). V was shortened by 1 base and J by 1 base, with 6 bases between the two germline ends. This CDR3 has 14 amino acids. DNA for the CDR3: TGTGCCAGCAGCTTAGGACGGGGCACAGATACGCAGTATTTT. This gives the protein CASSLGRGTDTQYF.

V gene TRBV15 combines with J gene TRBJ1-5; no clear D gene. Germline V CDR1 and CDR2: LNHNV, YYDKDF (reference sequence). Trimming shortened V by 2 bases and J by 5 bases, and 22 bases separated the two germline ends. The CDR3 runs 18 residues. The CDR3 nucleotides read TGTGCCACCAGCAGACGCCCCTGGGCCGCAGTGTTCGATCAGCCCCAGCATTTT. It codes for CATSRRPWAAVFDQPQHF.

This rearrangement joins TRBV2 to TRBJ1-2; the match to TRBD1 covers 9 bases. This CDR3 comprises 15 residues. In germline, CDR1 is SNHLY, CDR2 FYNNEI. With V trimmed by 6 bases and J by 3 bases, 8 bases remained unmatched. The CDR3 bases are TGTGCCAGCAGAAGGGACAGGGAGGGGCACTATGGCTACACCTTC. Amino acids: CASRRDREGHYGYTF.

V usage is TRBV12-3 or TRBV12-4 and J usage is TRBJ2-2; no firm D call. This CDR3 is 13 amino acids long. V was cut by 6 bases and J by 6 bases, with 11 bases left in between. CDR3 bases: TGTGCCAGCAGCCCGTCGGCCGCCGGGGAGCTGTTTTTT. Its translation is CASSPSAAGELFF.

As to this clone: Distinct nucleotide sequences in the sample also encode this CDR3. V is TRBV20-1 and J is TRBJ1-2, with unresolved D. Trimming left V 3 bases short and J 4 bases short, with 6 bases between. CDR3 length equals 11 residues. CDR1 and CDR2 (germline): DFQATT, SNEGSKA (reference sequence). The CDR3 bases are TGCAGTGCTAGGACGGGCTATGGCTACACCTTC. Protein: CSARTGYGYTF.

This sequence joins TRBV3-1 (or the pseudogene TRBV3-2) and TRBJ1-2, with unresolved D. Trimming pared 0 bases from V and 2 bases from J, leaving 4 bases between. Germline values: CDR1 LGHDT, CDR2 YNNKEL (reference sequence). The CDR3 runs 13 residues. For the CDR3, the DNA is TGTGCCAGCAGCCAAGAACCGAACTATGGCTACACCTTC. Translation: CASSQEPNYGYTF.

The chain links TRBV2 to TRBJ2-1; TRBD2 agrees at 9 bases. The CDR3 has 15 residues. Trimming removed 6 bases from V and 8 bases from J; junction bases left unmatched: 11. Germline V gene lookup returns CDR1 SNHLY and CDR2 FYNNEI. The CDR3 bases are TGTGCCAGCAGGCGCCCAGCGGGGGGCCCGTATGAGCAGTTCTTC. This gives the protein CASRRPAGGPYEQFF.